One sample yielded the 29 T cell receptor beta chains listed below, sequenced in a study of blood T cells in healthy people across ages. It was with a sample-barcoded 5' primer and a J-beta primer mix that a second PCR of roughly 7 to 12 cycles was run. A single record per CDR3 protein comes from TCRdb applying MiXCR to the 5' RACE reads. Of hundreds of thousands of distinct CDR3 sequences in the sample, under 25% were seen once. Input material: blood. These receptors originate from a man between 65 and 80 years old in good health.

This clonotype was recorded at least ten times. The V gene is TRBV24-1, the J gene TRBJ2-1; D is uncertain. CDR1 and CDR2 (germline): KGHDR, SFDVKD. Deletions cut 5 bases from V and 2 bases from J, with 3 bases between. The CDR3 has 12 residues. DNA of the CDR3: TGTGCCACCAGTGCCCCCTACAATGAGCAGTTCTTC. It yields the protein CATSAPYNEQFF.

This clonotype appeared many times. The CDR3 loop is CATSDRQRINEQFF. CDR3 nucleotides: TGTGCCACCAGTGACCGACAGAGAATCAATGAGCAGTTCTTC. The genes are TRBV24-1 and TRBJ2-1; a weak D match, TRBD1 (5 bases). In germline, CDR1 is KGHDR, CDR2 SFDVKD. Between the trimmed V and J ends, which lost 4 bases and 6 bases, there was a span of 12 bases. This CDR3 is built from 14 residues.

This clonotype was detected only a few times. CDR3 loop: CASSRGGREKPLDYGYTF. The CDR3, as DNA: TGTGCCAGCTCACGAGGGGGCAGGGAAAAACCCTTGGACTATGGCTACACCTTC. The V gene is TRBV18, the J gene TRBJ1-2; the match to TRBD1 covers 7 bases. The CDR3 spans 18 residues. Unmatched junction bases numbered 17, after V lost 4 bases and J lost 3 bases. CDR1 is KGHSH and CDR2 is LQKENI in the germline V gene.

This clonotype has a handful of counts. The rearrangement joins TRBV7-6 to TRBJ2-5, with a possible D match to TRBD2 (5 bases). The CDR3 contains 14 residues. Trimming stripped 5 bases from V and 4 bases from J, with 14 bases between. The germline CDR1 and CDR2 sequences are SGHVS and FNYEAQ. CDR3 nucleotides: TGTGCCAGCAGCCGACGGGCACTAGGAGAGACCCAGTACTTC. As protein: CASSRRALGETQYF.

The chain couples TRBV20-1 to TRBJ1-6; D not resolved. This CDR3 region has 15 residues. Germline CDR1 reads DFQATT; CDR2 reads SNEGSKA (reference sequence). Trimming removed 3 bases at V and 0 bases at J, with 9 bases between. The CDR3 DNA reads TGCAGTGCTAGGGGAGGTAGCTCCTATAATTCACCCCTCCACTTT. This encodes CSARGGSSYNSPLHF.

This clonotype was found a few times. CDR3 loop: CASSPPGLAGHSEQFF. The CDR3 DNA reads as TGTGCCAGCAGTCCCCCCGGACTAGCGGGACACAGTGAGCAGTTCTTC. The rearrangement links TRBV28 to TRBJ2-5; 12 bases line up with TRBD2. The J call may be wrong; the DNA end is better matched by TRBJ2-1. Germline CDR1 reads MDHEN; CDR2 reads SYDVKM. This CDR3 has 16 residues.

The chain employs TRBV20-1 and TRBJ2-7; 7 positions match TRBD1. With V trimmed by 3 bases and J by 0 bases, 8 bases remained unmatched. Germline-derived CDR1 and CDR2 are DFQATT and SNEGSKA (reference sequence). The CDR3 is 15 residues long. The CDR3 region is CSASDDGTVSYEQYF. The CDR3 DNA sequence: TGCAGTGCTAGCGATGATGGGACAGTCTCCTACGAGCAGTACTTC.

This clonotype was counted a few times. The CDR3 region is CSVGASGRGRSQNIQYF. CDR3 nucleotides: TGCAGCGTTGGGGCTAGCGGGAGGGGTAGATCCCAAAACATTCAGTACTTC. The chain uses TRBV29-1 and TRBJ2-4; 12 nucleotides line up with TRBD2. The germline CDR1 and CDR2 sequences are SQVTM and ANQGSEA. After removal of 4 bases from V and 5 bases from J, the junction contained 12 bases not matched to a gene. The CDR3 consists of 17 residues.

This clonotype was counted between two and nine times. This chain joins TRBV6-5 and TRBJ2-7; tentative D call: TRBD1 (5 bases). The germline V gene has CDR1 MNHEY and CDR2 SVGAGI. The ends were cut back, 4 bases at V and 3 bases at J, with 16 bases in the middle. CDR3 length equals 15 residues. CDR3 sequence (DNA): TGTGCCAGCAGTTTAGCCAGGGATCCCGGCTACGAGCAGTACTTC. The encoded protein is CASSLARDPGYEQYF.

The sample holds a few counts of this clonotype. The rearrangement joins TRBV28 to TRBJ2-7, with D possibly being TRBD1 (5 bases). Germline V gene data show CDR1 as MDHEN and CDR2 as SYDVKM. The CDR3 totals 14 residues. V dropped 1 base and J dropped 5 bases, with 12 bases sitting between them. The CDR3 region is CASSLYGALDEQYF. The CDR3 DNA reads TGTGCCAGCAGTTTATATGGGGCTCTCGACGAGCAGTACTTC.

This clonotype was counted many times. The V and J genes are TRBV7-9 and TRBJ1-3, with 8 bases lining up with TRBD1. Germline CDR1 SEHNR, CDR2 FQNEAQ (reference sequence). Trimming took 5 bases from V and 1 from J; bases not matched to a gene: 1. The CDR3 loop spans 14 amino acids. CDR3 bases: TGTGCCAGCAGCCGACAGGGGTCTGGAAACACCATATATTTT. Translation gives CASSRQGSGNTIYF.

This clonotype occurred a few times. This chain connects TRBV15 to TRBJ2-7, with 7 bases matching TRBD2. CDR1 is LNHNV and CDR2 is YYDKDF in the germline V gene (reference sequence). The V gene end was trimmed by 1 base and the J gene end by 0 bases; junction bases not matched to a gene: 6. This CDR3 contains 16 residues. DNA for the CDR3: TGTGCCACCAGCAGAGTGGTCGGGAGGAACTCCTACGAGCAGTACTTC. Protein product: CATSRVVGRNSYEQYF.

J is TRBJ2-2 and V is TRBV6-1; 8 bases agree with TRBD1. The CDR3 is 18 amino acids. Per germline, CDR1 MNHNS and CDR2 SASEGT. V shed 3 bases, J shed 5 bases, and the junction held 14 bases outside the gene matches. DNA for the CDR3: TGTGCCAGCAGTGAGCCGGACAGGGATCAATTTAGGACCGGGGAGCTGTTTTTT. Encoded protein: CASSEPDRDQFRTGELFF.

Notes on this clonotype: As the CDR3 is not closed by the conserved phenylalanine or tryptophan, this likely results from a read error. This chain joins TRBV7-9 and TRBJ1-2, with D possibly being TRBD1 (5 bases). The CDR3 is 15 residues long. Germline assignment: CDR1 SEHNR and CDR2 FQNEAQ (reference sequence). V lost 5 bases, J lost 4 bases, and 17 bases lay in between. Here the CDR3 reads CASSPQGVRGYGYTL. The CDR3 coding sequence is TGTGCCAGCAGCCCTCAAGGGGTACGGGGCTATGGCTACACCCTC.

This clonotype was detected only a few times. The V gene is TRBV12-5, the J gene TRBJ2-1; 10 positions match TRBD2. Germline V gene sequence: CDR1 LGHNT, CDR2 FRNRAP. The CDR3 contains 16 residues. The V and J ends lost 2 bases and 3 bases, in that order; junction bases with no gene match: 4. The CDR3, as DNA: TGTGCTAGTGGTTTGCTAGCGGGAGAACTCTACAATGAGCAGTTCTTC. This gives the protein CASGLLAGELYNEQFF.

The table lists this clonotype with a few counts. The rearrangement links TRBV6-1 to TRBJ1-2; D is ambiguous. The ends were cut back, 3 bases at V and 2 bases at J, with 7 bases in the middle. The CDR3 spans 13 residues. Germline V gene data show CDR1 as MNHNS and CDR2 as SASEGT. The CDR3 coding sequence is TGTGCCAGCAGTGATGGCCAGAACTATGGCTACACCTTC. Its translation: CASSDGQNYGYTF.

This clonotype was counted only a few times. A junction end diverges from the germline sequence, so it may reflect a read error. This chain links TRBV5-6 with TRBJ2-1; 7 nucleotides match TRBD1. This CDR3 is built from 15 residues. Germline V lookup: CDR1 SGHDT, CDR2 YYEEEE. The CDR3 is CASSRTGATPYELYF. The CDR3 bases are TGTGCCAGCAGCCGGACAGGTGCTACCCCCTACGAGCTGTACTTC.

There are a few counts of this clonotype. The chain's CDR3 is CASGLVLSPGFKAEAFF. The CDR3 coding sequence is TGTGCTAGTGGTTTGGTACTGTCTCCCGGGTTTAAGGCTGAAGCTTTCTTT. V is TRBV12-5 and J is TRBJ1-1, with no clear D. The CDR3 contains 17 residues. Germline-derived CDR1 and CDR2 are LGHNT and FRNRAP. V lost 0 bases to trimming and J lost 6 bases, with 20 bases between them.

The rearrangement uses TRBV20-1 and TRBJ2-3; D may correspond to TRBD1 or TRBD2 (5 bases each). The CDR3 is made up of 16 amino acids. The V and J ends lost 3 bases and 0 bases respectively, with 16 bases between them. Germline V gene data show CDR1 as DFQATT and CDR2 as SNEGSKA (reference sequence). In DNA, the CDR3 is TGCAGTGCTAGTGGGGCTAGCAGCCCTAGCACAGATACGCAGTATTTT. Translated: CSASGASSPSTDTQYF.

The CDR3 reads CASSWGRNEQFF. In nucleotides, the CDR3 is TGTGCCAGCAGTTGGGGGAGGAATGAGCAGTTCTTC. This chain joins TRBV27 and TRBJ2-1; D possibly corresponds to TRBD2 (6 bases). V gave up 4 bases and J gave up 7 bases, with 8 bases separating them. The CDR3 runs 12 residues. Germline CDR1 is MNHEY and CDR2 is SMNVEV (reference sequence).

With regard to this clonotype: A much larger clone differs from this one at a single base, so this may be a read error. The CDR3 bases are TGTGCCAGCAGCCGGACTAGCGGGGCCTACGAGCAGTACTTC. It specifies CASSRTSGAYEQYF. The chain combines TRBV12-3 or TRBV12-4 with TRBJ2-7, with 12 positions matching TRBD2. With V trimmed by 6 bases and J by 2 bases, 2 bases remained unmatched. The CDR3 has 14 residues.

This clonotype turned up a few times. V and J are TRBV20-1 and TRBJ2-6, with a weak D call TRBD1 (6 bases). The CDR3 spans 17 residues. V shed 0 bases and J shed 1 base, with 13 bases lying between them. Germline CDR1 is DFQATT and CDR2 is SNEGSKA (reference sequence). CDR3 nucleotide sequence: TGCAGTGCTAGAGATAACAGGGCACCTTCTGGGGCCAACGTCCTGACTTTC. Translated: CSARDNRAPSGANVLTF.

This clonotype was counted a few times. This chain joins TRBV27 and TRBJ1-1, with TRBD1 identical over 7 bases. The V and J ends lost 5 bases and 5 bases, in that order; junction bases with no gene match: 8. This CDR3 has 14 residues. Looked up from germline, CDR1 is MNHEY and CDR2 is SMNVEV (reference sequence). The chain's CDR3 is CASSPQGVVTEAFF. The CDR3 DNA reads TGTGCCAGCAGTCCGCAGGGGGTTGTAACTGAAGCTTTCTTT.

The chain carries TRBV6-2 or TRBV6-3 and TRBJ2-2; D call uncertain. The CDR3 runs 14 residues. V lost 1 base to trimming and J lost 0 bases, with 3 bases between them. Germline V gene sequence: CDR1 MNHEY, CDR2 SVGEGT. In DNA form, the CDR3 reads TGTGCCAGCAGTTACTGGTCGAACACCGGGGAGCTGTTTTTT. Encoded protein: CASSYWSNTGELFF.

The chain combines TRBV27 with TRBJ1-1; D is ambiguous. Trimming took off 5 bases at V and 1 base at J, with 8 bases between the two ends. Germline loops: CDR1 MNHEY, CDR2 SMNVEV (reference sequence). The CDR3 loop spans 13 amino acids. CDR3 sequence: CASSTVGNTEAFF. The CDR3 region has the DNA TGTGCCAGCAGTACTGTGGGGAACACTGAAGCTTTCTTT.

In its sample, this clonotype was seen a few times. This sequence joins TRBV20-1 and TRBJ2-5; 9 positions match TRBD2. The DNA end lines up better with TRBJ2-1; the J call may be wrong. CDR1 and CDR2 from the germline V gene are DFQATT and SNEGSKA (reference sequence). CDR3 length: 16 residues. The CDR3 DNA is TGCAGTGCTCGACCATCACTAGCGGGTGATTACAATGAGCAGTTCTTC. Its protein is CSARPSLAGDYNEQFF.

This clonotype was observed a few times. The V gene is TRBV20-1, the J gene TRBJ1-4, with D possibly being TRBD1 (6 bases). This CDR3 is 15 amino acids long. Per the germline V gene, CDR1 is DFQATT and CDR2 is SNEGSKA (reference sequence). Deletions cut 4 bases from V and 8 bases from J, with 20 bases between. CDR3 coding DNA: TGCAGTGCTATAAACGCCAGGGGCGCCCCCGAAAAACTGTTTTTT. Amino acids: CSAINARGAPEKLFF.

Turning to this clonotype: One base away lies a much larger clone, so this may be a sequencing read error. The chain is built from TRBV7-3 and TRBJ2-3; tentative D call: TRBD1 (5 bases). Germline assignment: CDR1 SGHTA and CDR2 FQGTGA. This CDR3 region has 15 residues. The CDR3: CACSQGAQPTDTQYF. In nucleotides, the CDR3 is TGTGCCTGCAGTCAAGGGGCGCAACCCACAGATACGCAGTATTTT.

This clonotype has just a few counts. V is TRBV2 and J is TRBJ2-5, with 11 bases that match TRBD2. The assigned J gene may be wrong: the sequence end matches TRBJ2-1 better. This CDR3 is 15 amino acids long. Germline CDR1 SNHLY, CDR2 FYNNEI. The CDR3 DNA sequence: TGTGCCAGCAGTGAAGTGGCTAGCGGGAGGCATGAGCAGTTCTTC. It is translated as CASSEVASGRHEQFF.